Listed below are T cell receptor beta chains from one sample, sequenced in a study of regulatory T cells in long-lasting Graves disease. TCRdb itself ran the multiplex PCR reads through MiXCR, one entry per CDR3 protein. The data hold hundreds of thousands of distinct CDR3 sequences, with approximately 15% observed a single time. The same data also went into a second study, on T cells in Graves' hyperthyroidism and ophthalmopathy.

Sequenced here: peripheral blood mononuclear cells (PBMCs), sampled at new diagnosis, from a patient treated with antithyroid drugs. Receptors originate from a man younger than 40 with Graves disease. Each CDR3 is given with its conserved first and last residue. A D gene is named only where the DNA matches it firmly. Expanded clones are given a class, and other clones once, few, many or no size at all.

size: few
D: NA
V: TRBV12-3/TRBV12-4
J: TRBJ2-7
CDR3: CASTWGTTYEQYF
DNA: TGTGCCAGCACCTGGGGGACAACCTACGAGCAGTACTTC

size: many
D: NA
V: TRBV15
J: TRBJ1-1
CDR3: CATSRVNTEAFF
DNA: TGTGCCACCAGCAGAGTGAACACTGAAGCTTTCTTT

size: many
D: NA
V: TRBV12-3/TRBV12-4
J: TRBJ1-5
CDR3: CASSQGITRPQHF
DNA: TGTGCCAGCAGCCAGGGGATAACGAGGCCCCAGCATTTT

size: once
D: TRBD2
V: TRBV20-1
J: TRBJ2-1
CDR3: CSARGPGLVDNEQFF
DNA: TGCAGTGCTCGAGGACCGGGACTAGTCGATAATGAGCAGTTCTTC

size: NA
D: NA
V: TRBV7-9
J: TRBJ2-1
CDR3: CASTHLYSNEQFF
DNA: TGTGCCAGCACCCATCTTTACAGCAATGAGCAGTTCTTC

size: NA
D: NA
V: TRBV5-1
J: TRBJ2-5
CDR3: CASSPEGRGRKTQYF
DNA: TGCGCCAGCAGCCCGGAGGGGCGTGGTCGAAAGACCCAGTACTTC

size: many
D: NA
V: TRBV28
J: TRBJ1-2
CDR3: CASSLGQYYGYTF
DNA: TGTGCCAGCTCTCTCGGGCAGTACTATGGCTACACCTTC

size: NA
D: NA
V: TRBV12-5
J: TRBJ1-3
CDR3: CASGLLQGAGNTIYF
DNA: TGTGCTAGTGGTTTGCTACAGGGAGCTGGAAACACCATATATTTT

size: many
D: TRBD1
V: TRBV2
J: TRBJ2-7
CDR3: CASSITRGTYEQYF
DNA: TGTGCCAGCAGTATTACCAGGGGGACCTACGAGCAGTACTTC

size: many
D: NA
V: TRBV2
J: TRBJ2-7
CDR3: CASNGLGTGPYEQYF
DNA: TGTGCCAGCAATGGATTGGGTACAGGACCCTACGAGCAGTACTTC

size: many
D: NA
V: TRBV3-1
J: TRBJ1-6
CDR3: CASSQNSPLHF
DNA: TGTGCCAGCAGTCAAAATTCACCCCTCCACTTT

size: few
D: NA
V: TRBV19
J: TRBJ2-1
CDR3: CASSPWSVEQFF
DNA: TGTGCCAGTAGTCCCTGGTCCGTCGAGCAGTTCTTC

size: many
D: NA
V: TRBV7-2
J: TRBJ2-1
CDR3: CASSPLVSHSSYNEQFF
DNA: TGTGCCAGCAGCCCTCTGGTCTCCCATAGCTCCTACAATGAGCAGTTCTTC

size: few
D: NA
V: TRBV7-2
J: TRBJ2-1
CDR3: CASTDYKVNEQFF
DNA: TGTGCCAGCACCGACTACAAGGTCAATGAGCAGTTCTTC

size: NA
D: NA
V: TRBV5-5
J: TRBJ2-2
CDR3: CASSLGWPPGELFF
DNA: TGTGCCAGCAGCTTGGGCTGGCCGCCCGGGGAGCTGTTTTTT

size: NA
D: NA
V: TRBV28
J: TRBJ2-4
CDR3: CASSSGGRLNIQYF
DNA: TGTGCCAGCAGTTCCGGTGGGAGGTTAAACATTCAGTACTTC

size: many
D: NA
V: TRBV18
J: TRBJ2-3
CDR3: CASSPNLARTDTQYF
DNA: TGTGCCAGCTCACCAAACTTAGCGAGAACAGATACGCAGTATTTT

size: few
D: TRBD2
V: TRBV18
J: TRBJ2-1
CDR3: CASSPPLSGRLEQFF
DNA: TGTGCCAGCTCACCACCACTTAGCGGGAGGCTTGAGCAGTTCTTC

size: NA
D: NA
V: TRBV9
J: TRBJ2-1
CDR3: CASSRKLAVSSYNEQFF
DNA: TGTGCCAGCAGCCGAAAATTAGCGGTGAGCTCCTACAATGAGCAGTTCTTC

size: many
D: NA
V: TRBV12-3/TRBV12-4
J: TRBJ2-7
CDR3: CASSFRAPYEQYF
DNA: TGTGCCAGCAGTTTCAGAGCGCCCTACGAGCAGTACTTC

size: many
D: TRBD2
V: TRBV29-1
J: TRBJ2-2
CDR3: CSVGRTSGAGELFF
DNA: TGCAGCGTTGGTCGGACTAGCGGAGCCGGGGAGCTGTTTTTT

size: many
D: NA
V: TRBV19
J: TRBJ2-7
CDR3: CASSRRAEGYEQYF
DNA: TGTGCCAGTAGCAGACGAGCGGAGGGCTACGAGCAGTACTTC

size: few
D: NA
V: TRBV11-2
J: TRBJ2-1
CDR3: CASSYRGLRGNEQFF
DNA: TGTGCCAGCAGCTACCGTGGGTTGAGGGGCAATGAGCAGTTCTTC

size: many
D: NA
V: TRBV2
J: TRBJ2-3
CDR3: CARNPVADMITDTQYF
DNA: TGTGCCAGGAACCCGGTAGCAGACATGATCACAGATACGCAGTATTTT

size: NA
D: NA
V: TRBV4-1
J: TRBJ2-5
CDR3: CASSQWPRETQYF
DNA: TGCGCCAGCAGCCAGTGGCCAAGGGAGACCCAGTACTTC

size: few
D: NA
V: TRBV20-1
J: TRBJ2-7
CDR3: CSARAREMTHEQYF
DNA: TGCAGTGCTAGAGCCCGGGAAATGACCCACGAGCAGTACTTC

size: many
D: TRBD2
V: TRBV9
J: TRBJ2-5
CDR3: CASSVAPVAAGDQETQYF
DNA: TGTGCCAGCAGCGTAGCTCCCGTCGCGGCGGGGGACCAAGAGACCCAGTACTTC

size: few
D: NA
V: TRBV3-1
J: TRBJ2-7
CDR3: CASSPAAGSSYEQYF
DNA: TGTGCCAGCAGTCCGGCGGCGGGGAGCTCCTACGAGCAGTACTTC

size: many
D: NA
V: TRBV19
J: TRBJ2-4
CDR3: CASSDSLAKNIQYF
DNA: TGTGCCAGCAGCGACAGCTTAGCCAAAAACATTCAGTACTTC

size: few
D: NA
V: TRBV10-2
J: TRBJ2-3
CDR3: CASNPSGPTDTQYF
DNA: TGCGCCAGCAATCCCTCGGGGCCCACAGATACGCAGTATTTT

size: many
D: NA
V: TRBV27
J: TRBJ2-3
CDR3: CASSFERSSRPDTQYF
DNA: TGTGCCAGCAGTTTCGAGCGGAGCTCAAGGCCAGATACGCAGTATTTT

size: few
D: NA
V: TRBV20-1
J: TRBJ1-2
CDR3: CSALPGEGNYGYTF
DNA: TGCAGTGCATTACCGGGAGAAGGGAACTATGGCTACACCTTC

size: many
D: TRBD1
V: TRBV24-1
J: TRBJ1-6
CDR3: CATAGTDNSPLHF
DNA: TGTGCCACCGCCGGGACAGATAATTCACCCCTCCACTTT

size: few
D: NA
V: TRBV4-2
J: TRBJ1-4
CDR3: CASSQEGSATNEKLFF
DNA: TGTGCCAGCAGCCAAGAAGGCAGCGCAACTAATGAAAAACTGTTTTTT

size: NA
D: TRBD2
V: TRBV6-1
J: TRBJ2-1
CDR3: CASWLAGEVNEQFF
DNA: TGTGCCAGCTGGCTAGCGGGAGAAGTAAATGAGCAGTTCTTC

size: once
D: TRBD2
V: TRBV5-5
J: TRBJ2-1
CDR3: CASSLGTSVDEQFF
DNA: TGTGCCAGCAGCTTAGGGACTAGCGTCGATGAGCAGTTCTTC

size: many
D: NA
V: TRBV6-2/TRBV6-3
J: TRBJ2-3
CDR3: CASSYSPSGADTQYF
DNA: TGTGCCAGCAGTTACTCCCCCTCCGGGGCAGATACGCAGTATTTT

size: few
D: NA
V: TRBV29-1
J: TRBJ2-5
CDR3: CSVERGEKETQYF
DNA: TGCAGCGTTGAAAGGGGGGAGAAAGAGACCCAGTACTTC

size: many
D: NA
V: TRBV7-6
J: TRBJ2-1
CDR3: CASTLGSAFYNEQFF
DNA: TGTGCCAGCACCCTGGGTAGCGCATTTTACAATGAGCAGTTCTTC

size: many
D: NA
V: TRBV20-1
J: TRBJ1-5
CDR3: CSARQGRALEPQHF
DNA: TGCAGTGCTAGACAGGGTCGTGCTTTGGAGCCCCAGCATTTT

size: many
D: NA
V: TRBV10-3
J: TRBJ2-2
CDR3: CATSHSGELFF
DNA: TGTGCCACCTCCCACTCCGGGGAGCTGTTTTTT

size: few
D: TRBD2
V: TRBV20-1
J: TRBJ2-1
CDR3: CSARGLAGLSYNEQFF
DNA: TGCAGTGCTAGGGGGCTAGCGGGACTTTCCTACAATGAGCAGTTCTTC

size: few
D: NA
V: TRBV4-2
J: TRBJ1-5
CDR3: CASSQEGGTRGQPQHF
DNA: TGTGCCAGCAGCCAAGAAGGGGGGACACGGGGTCAGCCCCAGCATTTT

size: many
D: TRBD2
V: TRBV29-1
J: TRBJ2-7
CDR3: CSVGLAGGPYEQYF
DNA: TGCAGCGTTGGCCTAGCGGGAGGGCCCTACGAGCAGTACTTC

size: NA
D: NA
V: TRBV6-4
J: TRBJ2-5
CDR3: CASSREYQETQYF
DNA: TGTGCCAGCAGCAGAGAATACCAAGAGACCCAGTACTTC

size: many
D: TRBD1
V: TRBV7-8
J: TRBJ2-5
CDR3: CASSGRLITGAGETQYF
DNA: TGTGCCAGCAGCGGACGGCTAATAACAGGGGCAGGAGAGACCCAGTACTTC

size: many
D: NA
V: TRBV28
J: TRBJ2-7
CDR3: CASSIQGPFSYEQYF
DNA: TGTGCCAGTTCAATACAGGGCCCCTTCTCCTACGAGCAGTACTTC

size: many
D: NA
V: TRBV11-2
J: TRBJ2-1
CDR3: CASSARDRQVYNEQFF
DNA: TGTGCCAGCAGCGCCCGGGACCGCCAAGTTTACAATGAGCAGTTCTTC

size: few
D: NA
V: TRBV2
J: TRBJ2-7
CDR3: CASSRPSGQYF
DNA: TGTGCCAGCTCACGTCCCTCGGGGCAGTACTTC

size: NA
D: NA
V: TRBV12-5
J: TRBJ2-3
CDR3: CASGPRDSTDTQYF
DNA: TGTGCTAGTGGTCCCAGGGACAGCACAGATACGCAGTATTTT

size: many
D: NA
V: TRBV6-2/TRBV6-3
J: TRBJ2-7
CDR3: CASSDWVAYEQYF
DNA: TGTGCCAGCAGTGACTGGGTAGCGTACGAGCAGTACTTC

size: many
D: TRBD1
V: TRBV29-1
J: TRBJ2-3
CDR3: CSVEPTGGDTQYF
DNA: TGCAGCGTTGAACCGACAGGGGGAGATACGCAGTATTTT